The 24 T cell receptor beta chains given below trace back to one sample, sequenced in a study of blood T cells in healthy people across ages. The authors ran a second PCR of 7 to 11 cycles using a sample-barcoded 5' primer and a J-beta primer mix. TCRdb reprocessed the 5' RACE reads via MiXCR and lists one record per CDR3 protein. The table shows approximately 850,000 distinct CDR3 sequences, with 58% occurring only once. The sample consisted of blood. These TCRs come from a young man in good health.

This clonotype was seen more than once but under ten times. This chain joins TRBV7-2 and TRBJ2-4, with 9 bases matching TRBD2. Germline CDR1 reads SGHTA; CDR2 reads FQGNSA. The CDR3 extends over 17 amino acids. Trimming took 5 bases from V and 8 from J; bases not matched to a gene: 16. CDR3 amino acids: CASSMRLADGRVYIQYF. In DNA, the CDR3 is TGTGCCAGCAGCATGAGACTAGCGGACGGCCGGGTGTACATTCAGTACTTC.

The chain combines TRBV7-8 with TRBJ2-1, with D perhaps TRBD1 or TRBD2 (5 bases each). V was cut by 8 bases and J by 7 bases, with 21 bases left in between. The CDR3 sequence is 15 residues long. CDR1 is SGHVS and CDR2 is FQNEAQ in the germline V gene. CDR3 bases: TGTGCCAGCCGGCGAGGGGTCGAGGTTGGGAATGAGCAGTTCTTC. It codes for CASRRGVEVGNEQFF.

This clonotype was counted a few times. The CDR3 DNA follows: TGTGCCAGCAGTTACTCCCAGACTGGCAATGAGCAGTTCTTC. Its translation is CASSYSQTGNEQFF. The chain combines TRBV6-5 with TRBJ2-1; D call uncertain. The CDR3 has 14 residues. V lost 0 bases, J lost 6 bases, and 9 bases lay in between. Germline values: CDR1 MNHEY, CDR2 SVGAGI.

This clonotype showed up just once. The chain couples TRBV7-2 to TRBJ2-3; TRBD2 matches 10 bases. From germline, CDR1 is SGHTA and CDR2 FQGNSA. The CDR3 contains 15 residues. The V and J ends lost 1 base and 7 bases, in that order; junction bases with no gene match: 5. The CDR3, as DNA: TGTGCCAGCAGCTTAGTAGCTAGCGGGAGTCATACGCAGTATTTT. Translation gives CASSLVASGSHTQYF.

V and J are TRBV20-1 and TRBJ2-7, with TRBD2 matching 11 bases. V shed 6 bases, J shed 0 bases, and the junction held 7 bases outside the gene matches. The germline gives CDR1 DFQATT, CDR2 SNEGSKA (reference sequence). CDR3 length: 15 residues. DNA for the CDR3: TGCAGTGCGACTAGCGGGGCGACCAGCTCCTACGAGCAGTACTTC. Protein: CSATSGATSSYEQYF.

V is TRBV4-1 and J is TRBJ2-5, with D perhaps given as TRBD1 or TRBD2 (5 bases each). The V gene lost 0 bases and the J gene lost 2 bases, with 16 bases spanning the gap. Germline CDR1 reads MGHRA; CDR2 reads YSYEKL. The CDR3 has 17 residues. DNA of the CDR3: TGCGCCAGCAGCCAAGACACAGGAGGCACAGGACAAGAGACCCAGTACTTC. Amino acids: CASSQDTGGTGQETQYF.

The chain uses TRBV20-1 and TRBJ2-7; D unresolved. Trimming took 5 bases from V and 2 from J, leaving 16 bases between them. Germline CDR1 reads DFQATT; CDR2 reads SNEGSKA (reference sequence). The length of the CDR3 is 14 residues. The CDR3 DNA reads as TGCAGTGCTGGCACAGATAGCTACACCTACGAGCAGTACTTC. Amino acids: CSAGTDSYTYEQYF.

This chain uses TRBV4-2 with TRBJ1-1; TRBD1 might be the D (5 bases). The CDR3 contains 17 residues. Trimming cost V 4 bases and J 1 base, with 19 bases left between them. Germline values: CDR1 LGHNA, CDR2 YNFKEQ. CDR3 DNA: TGTGCCAGCAGCCTTTTATCCGGGGCCCTCCGGAACACTGAAGCTTTCTTT. Amino acids: CASSLLSGALRNTEAFF.

The rearrangement links TRBV27 to TRBJ2-5, with D uncertain. The J call may be mistaken, given a closer DNA end match to TRBJ2-7. CDR3 size: 12 residues. The germline CDR1 and CDR2 sequences are MNHEY and SMNVEV (reference sequence). CDR3 coding DNA: TGTGCCAGCAAGGGCCACGGGTACGAGCAGTACTTC. Amino acid sequence: CASKGHGYEQYF.

The chain employs TRBV3-1 and TRBJ2-4; 7 bases map to TRBD1. CDR3 length: 15 amino acids. Germline CDR1 is LGHDT and CDR2 is YNNKEL (reference sequence). Losses at the gene ends were 0 bases for V and 7 bases for J; bases not matched to a gene: 6. CDR3 DNA: TGTGCCAGCAGCCAAGACGTGACAGGGAGTAACATTCAGTACTTC. Encoded protein: CASSQDVTGSNIQYF.

V gene TRBV6-2 or TRBV6-3 combines with J gene TRBJ2-2; 9 bases are a match to TRBD2. V shed 6 bases, J shed 4 bases, and the junction held 3 bases outside the gene matches. The CDR3 covers 14 residues. Germline CDR1 MNHEY, CDR2 SVGEGT. The CDR3, as DNA: TGTGCCAGCAGCCTAGCGGGATTCACCGGGGAGCTGTTTTTT. Residues: CASSLAGFTGELFF.

In its sample, this clonotype was seen once. The genes are TRBV20-1 and TRBJ1-1; D unresolved. The germline V gene encodes CDR1 DFQATT and CDR2 SNEGSKA (reference sequence). CDR3 length: 13 amino acids. Trimming shortened V by 0 bases and J by 3 bases, and 8 bases separated the two germline ends. DNA for the CDR3: TGCAGTGCTAGAGAAGTTTCGGACACTGAAGCTTTCTTT. Translated, it gives CSAREVSDTEAFF.

The chain recombines TRBV20-1 with TRBJ2-1, with D perhaps matching TRBD1 (5 bases). V was shortened by 6 bases and J by 4 bases, with 13 bases between the two germline ends. CDR1 is DFQATT and CDR2 is SNEGSKA in the germline V gene (reference sequence). The CDR3 is made up of 13 amino acids. CDR3 DNA: TGCAGTGCAGGGCAGGGAATTTACAATGAGCAGTTCTTC. Its translation is CSAGQGIYNEQFF.

This clonotype is a singleton in its sample. A much bigger clone sits one base away, suggesting this may be a read error. The J gene is TRBJ2-3, the V gene TRBV10-3; perhaps TRBD2 as D (5 bases). Looked up from germline, CDR1 is ENHRY and CDR2 is SYGVKD. The CDR3 sequence is 13 residues long. CDR3 in DNA: TGTACCACTGGCGGGCTAGCTGCAGATACGCAGTATTTT. This sequence encodes CTTGGLAADTQYF.

This clonotype was counted only a few times. The chain joins TRBV27 to TRBJ2-7, with D tentatively TRBD1 or TRBD2 (5 bases each). CDR1 is MNHEY, CDR2 SMNVEV, per germline (reference sequence). V lost 8 bases, J lost 5 bases, and 19 bases lay in between. There are 14 residues in the CDR3. The DNA for the CDR3 is TGTGCCAGCTACCGGGCGTGGGGGTCGGACGAGCAGTACTTC. Translated, it gives CASYRAWGSDEQYF.

The CDR3 DNA reads as TGTGCCAGCAGTGAAGGGGTCAGGTTAAAAGAGACCCAGTACTTC. Translated, it gives CASSEGVRLKETQYF. This rearrangement joins TRBV6-1 to TRBJ2-4; D gene ambiguous. The DNA end favors TRBJ2-5, so the J call may be wrong. The germline gives CDR1 MNHNS, CDR2 SASEGT. There are 15 residues in the CDR3.

V is TRBV20-1 and J is TRBJ2-7; TRBD2 matches 8 bases. Germline values: CDR1 DFQATT, CDR2 SNEGSKA (reference sequence). The CDR3 covers 13 residues. The ends lost 6 bases at V and 3 bases at J; junction bases unmatched: 7. DNA for the CDR3: TGCAGTGCCACGGGACTAGAGCTCTACGAGCAGTACTTC. As protein: CSATGLELYEQYF.

V and J are TRBV12-3 or TRBV12-4 and TRBJ2-7, with D perhaps matching TRBD1 (6 bases). Gene TRBJ2-5 matches the end of the DNA better, so the J call may be wrong. This CDR3 is built from 15 residues. As DNA, the CDR3 is TGTGCCAGCAGTGTTGGACAGAGTTTGAGAGAGACCCAGTACTTC. Encoded protein: CASSVGQSLRETQYF.

The CDR3 DNA is TGTGCCAGCGGCCAGGAGGGGAGAGGCTCCAATGAGCAGTTCTTC. Its translation: CASGQEGRGSNEQFF. V and J are TRBV11-1 and TRBJ2-1; the D gene is possibly TRBD2 (6 bases). Germline assignment: CDR1 SGHAT and CDR2 FQDESV (reference sequence). This CDR3 spans 15 amino acids. V was pared by 8 bases and J by 6 bases, with 20 bases between.

V and J are TRBV5-5 and TRBJ1-2; perhaps TRBD1 as D (5 bases). This CDR3 spans 13 amino acids. The V end lost 7 bases, the J end lost 4 bases, and 14 bases lay between the germline ends. Germline CDR1 SGHKS, CDR2 YYEKEE (reference sequence). The CDR3 nucleotides read TGTGCCAGCCAAAGTGGGGGGACCTATGGCTACACCTTC. Translating gives CASQSGGTYGYTF.

The genes are TRBV7-2 and TRBJ2-7; 12 bases are shared with TRBD2. After removal of 5 bases from V and 9 bases from J, the junction contained 17 bases not matched to a gene. CDR1 and CDR2 (germline): SGHTA, FQGNSA. This CDR3 region has 17 residues. The CDR3 loop reads CASSGKGGGTSGSGQYF. CDR3 sequence (DNA): TGTGCCAGCAGCGGGAAAGGCGGCGGGACTAGCGGGTCAGGGCAGTACTTC.

The chain uses TRBV7-9 and TRBJ2-1, with TRBD2 matching 13 bases. The CDR3 is 18 amino acids. The V gene's germline CDR1 is SEHNR and CDR2 FQNEAQ (reference sequence). The V and J ends lost 10 bases and 0 bases, in that order; junction bases with no gene match: 12. In DNA form, the CDR3 reads TGTGCCATTGCTGTTAGGACTAGCGGGGGAAGCTCCTACAATGAGCAGTTCTTC. It specifies CAIAVRTSGGSSYNEQFF.

The chain has TRBV6-2 or TRBV6-3 and TRBJ1-1, with unresolved D. This CDR3 contains 15 residues. Per germline, CDR1 MNHEY and CDR2 SVGEGT. The germline V and J ends were trimmed by 10 bases and 5 bases, with 23 bases remaining between them. This chain's CDR3 is CATLNTEAFRTEAFF. CDR3 DNA: TGTGCCACACTCAATACCGAGGCCTTTCGGACTGAAGCTTTCTTT.

The CDR3 coding sequence is TGCAGCGCATCGACAGGGGGCTTTTACGAGCAGTACTTC. It translates to CSASTGGFYEQYF. This chain uses TRBV29-1 with TRBJ2-7; 10 bases line up with TRBD1. The CDR3 has 13 amino acids. Per the germline V gene, CDR1 is SQVTM and CDR2 is ANQGSEA. V was pared by 7 bases and J by 4 bases, with 7 bases of the junction left unmatched.